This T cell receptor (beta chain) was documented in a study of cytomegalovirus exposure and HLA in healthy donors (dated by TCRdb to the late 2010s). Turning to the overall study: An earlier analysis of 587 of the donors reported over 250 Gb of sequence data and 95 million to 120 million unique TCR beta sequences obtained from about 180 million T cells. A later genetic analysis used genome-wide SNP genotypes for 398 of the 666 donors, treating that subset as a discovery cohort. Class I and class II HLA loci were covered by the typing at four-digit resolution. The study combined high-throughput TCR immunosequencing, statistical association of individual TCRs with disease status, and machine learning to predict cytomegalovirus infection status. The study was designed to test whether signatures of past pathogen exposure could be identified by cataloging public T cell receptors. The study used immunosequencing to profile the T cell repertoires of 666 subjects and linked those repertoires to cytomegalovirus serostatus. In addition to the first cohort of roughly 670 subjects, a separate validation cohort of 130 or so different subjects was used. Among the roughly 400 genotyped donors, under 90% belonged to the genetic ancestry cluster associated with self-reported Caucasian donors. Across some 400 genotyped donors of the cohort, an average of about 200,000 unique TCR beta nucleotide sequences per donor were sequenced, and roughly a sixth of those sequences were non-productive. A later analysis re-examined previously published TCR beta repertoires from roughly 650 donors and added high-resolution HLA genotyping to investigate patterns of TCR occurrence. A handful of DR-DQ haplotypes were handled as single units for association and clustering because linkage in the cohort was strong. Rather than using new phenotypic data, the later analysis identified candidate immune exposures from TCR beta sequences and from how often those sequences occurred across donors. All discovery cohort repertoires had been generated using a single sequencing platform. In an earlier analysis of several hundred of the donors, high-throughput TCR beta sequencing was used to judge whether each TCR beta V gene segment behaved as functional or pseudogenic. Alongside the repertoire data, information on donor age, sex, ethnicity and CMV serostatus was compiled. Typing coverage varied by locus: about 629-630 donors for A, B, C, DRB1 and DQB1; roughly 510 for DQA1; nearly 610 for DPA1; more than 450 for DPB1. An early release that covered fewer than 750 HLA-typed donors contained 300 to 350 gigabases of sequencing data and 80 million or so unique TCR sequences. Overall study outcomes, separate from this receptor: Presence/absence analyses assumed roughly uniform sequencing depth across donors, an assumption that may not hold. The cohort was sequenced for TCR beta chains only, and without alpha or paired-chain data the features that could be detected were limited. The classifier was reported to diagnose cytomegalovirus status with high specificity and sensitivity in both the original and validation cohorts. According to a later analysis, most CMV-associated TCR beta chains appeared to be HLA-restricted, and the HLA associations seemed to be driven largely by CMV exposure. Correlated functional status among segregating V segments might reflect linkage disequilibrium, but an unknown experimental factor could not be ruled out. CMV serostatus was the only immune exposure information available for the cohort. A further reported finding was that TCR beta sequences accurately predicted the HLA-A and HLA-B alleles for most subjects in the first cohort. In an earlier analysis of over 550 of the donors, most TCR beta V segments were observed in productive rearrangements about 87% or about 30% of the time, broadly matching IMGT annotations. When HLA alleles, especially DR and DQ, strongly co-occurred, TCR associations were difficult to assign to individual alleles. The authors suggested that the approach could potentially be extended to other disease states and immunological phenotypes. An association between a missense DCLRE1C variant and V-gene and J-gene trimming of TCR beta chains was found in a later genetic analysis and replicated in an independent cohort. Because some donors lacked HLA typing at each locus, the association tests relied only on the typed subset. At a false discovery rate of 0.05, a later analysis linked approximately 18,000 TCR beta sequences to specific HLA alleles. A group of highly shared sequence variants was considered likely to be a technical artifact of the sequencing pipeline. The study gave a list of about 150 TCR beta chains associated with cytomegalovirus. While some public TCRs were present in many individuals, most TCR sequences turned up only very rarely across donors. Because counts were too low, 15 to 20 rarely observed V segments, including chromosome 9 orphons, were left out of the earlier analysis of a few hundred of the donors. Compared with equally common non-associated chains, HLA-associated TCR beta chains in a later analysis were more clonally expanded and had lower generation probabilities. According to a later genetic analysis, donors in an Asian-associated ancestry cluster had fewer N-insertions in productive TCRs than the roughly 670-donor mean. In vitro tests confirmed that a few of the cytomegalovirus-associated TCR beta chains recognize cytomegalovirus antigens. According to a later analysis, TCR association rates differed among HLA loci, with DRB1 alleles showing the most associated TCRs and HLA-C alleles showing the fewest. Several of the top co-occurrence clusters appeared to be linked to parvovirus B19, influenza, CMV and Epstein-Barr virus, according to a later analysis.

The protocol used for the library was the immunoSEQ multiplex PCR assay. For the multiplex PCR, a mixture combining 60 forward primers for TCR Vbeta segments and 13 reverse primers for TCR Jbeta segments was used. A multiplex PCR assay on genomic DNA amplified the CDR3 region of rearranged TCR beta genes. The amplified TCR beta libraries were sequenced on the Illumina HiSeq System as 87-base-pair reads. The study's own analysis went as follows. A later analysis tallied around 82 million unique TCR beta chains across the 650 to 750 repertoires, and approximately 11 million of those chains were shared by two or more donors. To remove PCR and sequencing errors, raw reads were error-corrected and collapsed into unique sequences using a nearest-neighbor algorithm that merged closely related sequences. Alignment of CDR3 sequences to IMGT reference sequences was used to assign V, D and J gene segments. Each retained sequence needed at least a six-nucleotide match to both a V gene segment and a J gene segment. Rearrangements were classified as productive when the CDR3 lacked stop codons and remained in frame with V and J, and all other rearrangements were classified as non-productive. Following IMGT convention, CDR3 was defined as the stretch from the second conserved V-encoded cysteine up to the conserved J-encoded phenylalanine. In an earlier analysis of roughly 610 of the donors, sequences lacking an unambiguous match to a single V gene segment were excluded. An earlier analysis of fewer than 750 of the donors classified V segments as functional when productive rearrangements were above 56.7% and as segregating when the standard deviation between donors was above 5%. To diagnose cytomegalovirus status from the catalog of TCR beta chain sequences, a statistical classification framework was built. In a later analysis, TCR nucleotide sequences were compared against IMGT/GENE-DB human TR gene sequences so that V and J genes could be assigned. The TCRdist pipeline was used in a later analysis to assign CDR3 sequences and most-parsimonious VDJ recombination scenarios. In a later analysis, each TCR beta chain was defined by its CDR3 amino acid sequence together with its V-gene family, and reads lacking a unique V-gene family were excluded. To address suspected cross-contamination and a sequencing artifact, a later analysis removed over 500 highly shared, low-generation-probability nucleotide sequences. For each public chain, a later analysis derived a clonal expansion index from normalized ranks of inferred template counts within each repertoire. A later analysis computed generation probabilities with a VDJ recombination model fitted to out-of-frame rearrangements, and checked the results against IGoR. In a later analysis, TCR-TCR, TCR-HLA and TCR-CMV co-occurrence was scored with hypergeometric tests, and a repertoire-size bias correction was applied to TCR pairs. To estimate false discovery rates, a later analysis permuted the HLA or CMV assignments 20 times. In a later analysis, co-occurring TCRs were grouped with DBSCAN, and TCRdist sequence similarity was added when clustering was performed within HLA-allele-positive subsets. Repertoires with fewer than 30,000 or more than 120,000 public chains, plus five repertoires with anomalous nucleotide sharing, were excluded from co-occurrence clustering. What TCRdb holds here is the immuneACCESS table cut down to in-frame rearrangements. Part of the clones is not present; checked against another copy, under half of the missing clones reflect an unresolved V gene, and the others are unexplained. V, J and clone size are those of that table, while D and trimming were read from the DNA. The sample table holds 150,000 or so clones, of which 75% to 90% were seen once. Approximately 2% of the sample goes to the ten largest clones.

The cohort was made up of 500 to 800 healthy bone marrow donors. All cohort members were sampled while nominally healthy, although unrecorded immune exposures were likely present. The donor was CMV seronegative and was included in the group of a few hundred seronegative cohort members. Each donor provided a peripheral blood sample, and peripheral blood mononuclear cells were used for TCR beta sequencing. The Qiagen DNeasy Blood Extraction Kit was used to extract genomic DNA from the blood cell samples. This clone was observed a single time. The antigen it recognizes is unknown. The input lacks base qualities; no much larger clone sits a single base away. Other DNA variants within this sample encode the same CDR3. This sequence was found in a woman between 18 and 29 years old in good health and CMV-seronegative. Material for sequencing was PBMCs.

The CDR3 amino acid sequence is: CASSLTSGYEQYF. The nucleotides are TGTGCCAGCAGTTTGACTAGCGGCTACGAGCAGTACTTC. The rearrangement joined TRBV27 to TRBJ2-7, with 9 central nucleotides matching TRBD2. The germline V gene (reference sequence) specifies MNHEY as CDR1 and SMNVEV as CDR2. From cysteine to phenylalanine, the CDR3 is 13 amino acids long. Only the CDR3 DNA stays, 39 bases, in frame from base 1. Trimming leaves V shorter by 3 bases and J shorter by 3 bases, with the junction holding 0 bases beyond the gene matches.